This T cell receptor beta chain was found in a study of blood T cell repertoires in COVID-19. This CDR3 has 14 amino acids. Germline assignment: CDR1 SGHVS and CDR2 FQNEAQ. The germline V and J ends were trimmed by 1 base and 7 bases, with 13 bases remaining between them. Libraries were prepared by immunoSEQ multiplex PCR; TCRdb keeps only in-frame clonotypes and omits some of them. Of about 170,000 clones in the sample, approximately 82% were seen once. The TCR originated in a woman of 80 years or more with active or convalescent COVID-19. V usage is TRBV7-8 and J usage is TRBJ1-2, with D possibly TRBD1 on 5 matching bases. The sample was peripheral blood. CDR3 in amino acids: CASSLEQGLGGYTF. For the CDR3, the DNA is TGTGCCAGCAGCTTAGAGCAGGGCCTCGGTGGCTACACCTTC.